This TCR beta chain stems from a study of molecular identifiers for immune sequencing clone quantification. Study as a whole: Replicates partitioned RNA from approximately 20,000 or 98,000 naive CD8 cells into five parts, sequencing four.

TCRdb itself ran the PCR reads through MiXCR, one entry per CDR3 protein. The data show about 640,000 distinct CDR3 sequences, 15% to 20% seen once. In its sample, this clonotype was seen a few times. The antigen remains unidentified. Naive CD8 libraries came from approximately 20,000 to 1,000,000 sorted cells with 10%, 30% or 50% RNA. Study results and limitations: Spike-in Jurkat TCR RNA from a single cell reportedly registered among roughly 1.1 million naive cells. Under 1% of molecules in naive cells, but over 97% of effector molecules, belonged to clones above 20 RNA copies.

The CDR3 is 14 residues long. Germline CDR1 and CDR2: MGHRA and YSYEKL. Trimming took 2 bases from V and 3 from J, leaving 11 bases between them. The sequenced sample consisted of naive CD8+ T cells from blood, with Jurkat cell RNA spiked in. Subset defined: FACS-sorted CD8+CD4-CCR7+CD45RA+ naive T cells. The receptor was derived from a human donor in good health. Some libraries in this study had Jurkat cell RNA spiked in. The rearrangement joins TRBV4-1 to TRBJ2-7, with D perhaps TRBD1 (7 bases). The CDR3 here is CASSQYRGGYEQYF. DNA of the CDR3: TGCGCCAGCAGCCAATACAGGGGAGGCTACGAGCAGTACTTC.